This entry lists 23 T cell receptor beta chains sequenced from one sample in a study of blood T cell repertoires in COVID-19. TCRdb's copy holds only in-frame clones and misses some; the assay was immunoSEQ multiplex PCR. The sample consists of some 150,000 clones, approximately 85% of them appearing once. Material for sequencing was peripheral blood. These TCRs come from a man in his sixties who had recovered from COVID-19.

This clone occurred a few times. The CDR3 nucleotides are TGTGCCAGCAGCTTAACCGATGGGAGTCCTGAAGCTTTCTTT. Its translation is CASSLTDGSPEAFF. V and J are TRBV7-9 and TRBJ1-1; the D is unclear. V gave up 2 bases and J gave up 6 bases, with 13 bases separating them. This CDR3 comprises 14 residues. The germline V gene has CDR1 SEHNR and CDR2 FQNEAQ (reference sequence).

This clone was counted only a few times. The gene calls are TRBV24-1 and TRBJ2-5; TRBD2 agrees at 12 bases. Germline V gene data show CDR1 as KGHDR and CDR2 as SFDVKD. The ends lost 4 bases at V and 2 bases at J; junction bases unmatched: 4. This CDR3 is built from 16 residues. In nucleotides, the CDR3 is TGTGCCACCAGTGAGATTCTAGCGGGGGGGCAAGAGACCCAGTACTTC. Translation: CATSEILAGGQETQYF.

The chain employs TRBV11-3 and TRBJ2-1; 9 bases fit TRBD2. The V segment lost 3 bases and the J segment 0 bases; nucleotides outside the gene matches: 9. Germline V lookup: CDR1 SGHNT, CDR2 YENEEA. The CDR3 contains 18 residues. The CDR3 reads CASSFGLTSGDSYNEQFF. The CDR3 nucleotides read TGTGCCAGCAGCTTTGGGCTGACTAGCGGTGACTCCTACAATGAGCAGTTCTTC.

V and J are TRBV6-6 and TRBJ1-2, with TRBD1 identical over 8 bases. The CDR3 spans 13 residues. Germline trimming cut 8 bases from V and 3 bases from J; bases unmatched to any gene: 5. Germline CDR1 and CDR2: MNHNY and SVGAGI (reference sequence). CDR3 protein: CASGQQGDYGYTF. CDR3 bases: TGTGCCAGCGGCCAACAGGGGGACTATGGCTACACCTTC.

The gene calls are TRBV6-1 and TRBJ1-3; unclear D gene. The ends were cut back, 0 bases at V and 2 bases at J, with 8 bases in the middle. In germline, CDR1 is MNHNS, CDR2 SASEGT. CDR3 size: 15 residues. The CDR3 sequence: CASSEARTAGNTIYF. Here the CDR3 DNA reads TGTGCCAGCAGTGAAGCGCGAACTGCTGGAAACACCATATATTTT.

In its sample, this clone was seen a few times. The chain couples TRBV28 to TRBJ2-1, with D possibly TRBD2 on 6 matching bases. The CDR3 sequence is 17 residues long. V was shortened by 6 bases and J by 1 base, with 19 bases between the two germline ends. The germline V gene has CDR1 MDHEN and CDR2 SYDVKM. The CDR3 loop reads CASRLYGTPPSYNEQFF. DNA of the CDR3: TGTGCCAGCAGGCTATATGGGACTCCCCCTTCCTACAATGAGCAGTTCTTC.

The V call is TRBV5-1, the J call TRBJ1-2; D is uncertain. The CDR3 contains 13 residues. V lost 3 bases to trimming and J lost 2 bases, with 8 bases between them. Germline V gene sequence: CDR1 SGHRS, CDR2 YFSETQ. CDR3 region: CASSWEGNYGYTF. Written as DNA, the CDR3 is TGCGCCAGCAGCTGGGAGGGAAACTATGGCTACACCTTC.

The chain uses TRBV6-2 or TRBV6-3 and TRBJ1-1; TRBD1 agrees at 9 bases. From germline, CDR1 is MNHEY and CDR2 SVGEGT. CDR3 length: 16 amino acids. The junction had 10 bases not matched to a gene; V was cut back by 2 bases and J by 6 bases. In DNA, the CDR3 is TGTGCCAGCAGTTACCCCCCGGGACAGGGTAGAGCTGAAGCTTTCTTT. Translated: CASSYPPGQGRAEAFF.

This clone is a singleton in its sample. The CDR3 reads CASSVAGGVDGYTF. CDR3 DNA: TGTGCCAGCAGCGTAGCAGGAGGGGTCGATGGCTACACCTTC. The chain is built from TRBV9 and TRBJ1-2, with D perhaps TRBD1 (5 bases). Germline CDR1 and CDR2: SGDLS and YYNGEE. CDR3 size: 14 residues. Deletions cut 0 bases from V and 6 bases from J, with 12 bases between.

The chain is built from TRBV5-1 and TRBJ2-3; 10 bases line up with TRBD2. From germline, CDR1 is SGHRS and CDR2 YFSETQ. Germline trimming cut 0 bases from V and 2 bases from J; bases unmatched to any gene: 6. The CDR3 totals 17 residues. The CDR3: CASSLGLAGGSTDTQYF. The CDR3 DNA reads as TGCGCCAGCAGCTTGGGGTTAGCGGGGGGATCCACAGATACGCAGTATTTT.

The chain recombines TRBV7-9 with TRBJ2-1; 10 bases are shared with TRBD2. CDR3 length equals 16 residues. Looked up from germline, CDR1 is SEHNR and CDR2 is FQNEAQ (reference sequence). The ends lost 5 bases at V and 4 bases at J; junction bases unmatched: 8. The DNA for the CDR3 is TGTGCCAGCAGCAAAGGACAGCGGGGGGGTTACAATGAGCAGTTCTTC. Translating it yields CASSKGQRGGYNEQFF.

As to this clone: The same CDR3 arises from other DNA sequences in this sample as well. The rearrangement links TRBV11-3 to TRBJ1-1; D might be TRBD1 (6 bases). This CDR3 region has 15 residues. Germline V lookup: CDR1 SGHNT, CDR2 YENEEA. V was cut by 0 bases and J by 3 bases, with 11 bases left in between. CDR3 sequence: CASSLDGGPDTEAFF. The DNA for the CDR3 is TGTGCCAGCAGCTTAGATGGGGGCCCGGACACTGAAGCTTTCTTT.

The gene calls are TRBV19 and TRBJ1-4; a possible D gene is TRBD1 (5 bases). Germline values: CDR1 LNHDA, CDR2 SQIVND (reference sequence). The CDR3 runs 20 residues. V lost 3 bases to trimming and J lost 8 bases, with 31 bases between them. CDR3 region: CASSMSPLSHPSRVGEKLFF. Here the CDR3 DNA reads TGTGCCAGTAGTATGTCTCCCCTGAGCCACCCGAGCAGGGTAGGAGAAAAACTGTTTTTT.

This rearrangement joins TRBV7-2 to TRBJ2-1, with D possibly matching TRBD2 (5 bases). The CDR3 length is 13 residues. In germline, CDR1 is SGHTA, CDR2 FQGNSA. The ends were cut back, 0 bases at V and 5 bases at J, with 5 bases in the middle. This CDR3 is CASSLASDNEQFF. CDR3 DNA: TGTGCCAGCAGCTTAGCTAGCGACAATGAGCAGTTCTTC.

The chain recombines TRBV5-4 with TRBJ1-2; TRBD1 agrees at 11 bases. Germline V gene sequence: CDR1 SGHNT, CDR2 YYREEE (reference sequence). The CDR3 has 15 amino acids. V was pared by 3 bases and J by 7 bases, with 8 bases of the junction left unmatched. In DNA, the CDR3 is TGTGCCAGCAGCTCGCCCGGACAGGGGGCGTCTGGCTACACCTTC. Its translation is CASSSPGQGASGYTF.

The CDR3 region has the DNA TGTGCCAGCAGCCAACACCTTTCGGGCAATGAGCAGTTCTTC. It specifies CASSQHLSGNEQFF. The chain uses TRBV3-1 (or the pseudogene TRBV3-2) and TRBJ2-1; D not resolved. Germline loops: CDR1 LGHDT, CDR2 YNNKEL (reference sequence). The CDR3 consists of 14 residues. V was shortened by 2 bases and J by 6 bases, with 11 bases between the two germline ends.

V is TRBV19 and J is TRBJ1-5, with D tentatively TRBD1 (6 bases). Trimming removed 4 bases from V and 6 bases from J, with 22 bases in between. Germline V gene data show CDR1 as LNHDA and CDR2 as SQIVND (reference sequence). The CDR3 is 17 amino acids. This chain's CDR3 is CASSTWPGGVQSQPQHF. In nucleotides, the CDR3 is TGTGCCAGTAGTACATGGCCGGGGGGCGTACAGTCTCAGCCCCAGCATTTT.

This chain links TRBV6-5 with TRBJ1-2; D uncertain. This CDR3 has 15 amino acids. V was clipped by 0 bases and J by 4 bases, with 12 bases between them. CDR1 and CDR2 from the germline V gene are MNHEY and SVGAGI. The CDR3 loop is CASSYSGYSGYGYTF. Written as DNA, the CDR3 is TGTGCCAGCAGTTACTCGGGTTACAGCGGCTATGGCTACACCTTC.

The rearrangement joins TRBV4-3 to TRBJ1-2; the match to TRBD1 covers 10 bases. Germline V gene lookup returns CDR1 LGHNA and CDR2 YSLEER. Losses at the gene ends were 1 base for V and 7 bases for J; bases not matched to a gene: 6. The CDR3 consists of 15 residues. The CDR3 here is CASSQGGQGFGGYTF. In DNA, the CDR3 is TGCGCCAGCAGCCAAGGGGGACAGGGGTTTGGTGGCTACACCTTC.

This sequence joins TRBV4-1 and TRBJ2-3, with D tentatively TRBD2 (6 bases). CDR3 length: 14 residues. From germline, CDR1 is MGHRA and CDR2 YSYEKL. The ends were cut back, 4 bases at V and 9 bases at J, with 17 bases in the middle. The CDR3 sequence: CASSPEVGLVTQYF. CDR3 in DNA: TGCGCCAGCAGCCCCGAGGTGGGACTCGTAACGCAGTATTTT.

This chain joins TRBV7-6 and TRBJ2-7; the match to TRBD2 covers 11 bases. The CDR3 runs 14 residues. Unmatched junction bases numbered 4, after V lost 0 bases and J lost 9 bases. The V gene's germline CDR1 is SGHVS and CDR2 FNYEAQ. The CDR3 is CASSLAGTSGPQYF. DNA for the CDR3: TGTGCCAGCAGCTTAGCGGGGACTAGCGGACCGCAGTACTTC.

The V and J genes are TRBV19 and TRBJ2-1; TRBD2 is a possible D gene (7 bases). The CDR3 loop spans 16 amino acids. CDR1 is LNHDA, CDR2 SQIVND, per germline (reference sequence). V lost 5 bases, J lost 3 bases, and 17 bases lay in between. CDR3 nucleotides: TGTGCCAGTAGTGGCGGGGGCCGCTCCTACTACAATGAGCAGTTCTTC. Translation: CASSGGGRSYYNEQFF.

Written as DNA, the CDR3 is TGTGCCAGCAGCCAACCCCAGGACAGGGGATACACCATATATTTT. Protein sequence: CASSQPQDRGYTIYF. The rearrangement joins TRBV4-2 to TRBJ1-3; 9 bases map to TRBD1. This CDR3 comprises 15 residues. Germline loops: CDR1 LGHNA, CDR2 YNFKEQ. The trim removed 2 bases at V and 8 bases at J, leaving 7 bases unmatched.